The present entry profiles one T cell receptor beta chain with its context. The antigen is unknown. The data were taken from a study of cytomegalovirus exposure and HLA in healthy donors. Germline values: CDR1 MNHNY, CDR2 SVGAGI (reference sequence). Trimming cost V 6 bases and J 7 bases, with 19 bases left between them. The CDR3 consists of 15 residues. The PCR made use of 60 Vbeta and 13 Jbeta primers. As handled by the study authors: An analysis performed later counted 73 million or so unique TCR beta chains (roughly 11 million of them shared). Clones were sequenced by immunoSEQ multiplex PCR, and TCRdb holds only the in-frame ones, with some missing. That table furnishes V, J and clone size, whereas the DNA furnished D and trimming. This sample yields over 150,000 clones, of which about four fifths are seen a single time; about 4.7% belongs to the top ten. Although they were nominally healthy when sampled, donors likely had unrecorded immune exposures.

General study points: In a later analysis, parvovirus B19, influenza, CMV and Epstein-Barr virus appeared linked to several top co-occurrence clusters. Later on, a genetic analysis was performed. It linked a missense variant in DCLRE1C with V- and J-gene trimming of TCR beta.

The source of this sequence is a man aged 25-40 years in good health and CMV-seronegative. The chain joins TRBV6-6 to TRBJ2-1; D might be TRBD2 (5 bases). The source material was PBMCs. This CDR3 reads CASSIGITFGNEQFF. CDR3 nucleotides: TGTGCCAGCAGCATCGGGATTACCTTCGGTAATGAGCAGTTCTTC.